These 29 T cell receptor beta chains came from one sample sequenced in a study of blood T cell repertoires in COVID-19 (dated by TCRdb to the early 2020s). The library was produced with the immunoSEQ multiplex PCR assay. TCRdb obtained this table from immuneACCESS and retained in-frame rearrangements with V and J assigned. These tables miss some clones; where compared with another copy, unresolved V genes account for less than half of the shortfall, and the remainder is unexplained. A total of 63,000 or so clones appear in this sample, about nine tenths of them only once. 1.3% to 1.5% of the sample belongs to the ten largest clones. Sequenced sample: peripheral blood. These receptors all stem from a man between 60 and 70 years old with acute or convalescent COVID-19.

The CDR3 nucleotides are TGTGCCACCGGGCGGGGGGATCAGCCCCAGCATTTT. As protein: CATGRGDQPQHF. The J gene is TRBJ1-5, the V gene TRBV7-9; D possibly corresponds to TRBD1 (5 bases). V shed 10 bases and J shed 5 bases, with 12 bases lying between them. The CDR3 is 12 residues long. Germline V gene lookup returns CDR1 SEHNR and CDR2 FQNEAQ (reference sequence).

V is TRBV30 and J is TRBJ1-3, with TRBD1 matching 11 bases. The V gene end was trimmed by 2 bases and the J gene end by 4 bases; junction bases not matched to a gene: 7. CDR1 is GTSNPN, CDR2 SVGIG, per germline (reference sequence). CDR3 size: 16 residues. The CDR3 DNA reads TGTGCCTGGAGTCGGACAGGGGGCTTGACGGGAAACACCATATATTTT. Amino acids: CAWSRTGGLTGNTIYF.

This sequence joins TRBV7-2 and TRBJ2-7; weak D call: TRBD2 (5 bases). This CDR3 spans 14 amino acids. V was shortened by 3 bases and J by 0 bases, with 9 bases between the two germline ends. Germline V gives CDR1 SGHTA, CDR2 FQGNSA. The chain's CDR3 is CASSLGSRSYEQYF. CDR3 in DNA: TGTGCCAGCAGCTTGGGGAGCCGCTCCTACGAGCAGTACTTC.

This clone was recorded once. This rearrangement joins TRBV2 to TRBJ1-1, with 9 nucleotides matching TRBD1. Trimming cost V 6 bases and J 2 bases; bases outside gene matches: 4. This CDR3 has 14 residues. Germline V gene lookup returns CDR1 SNHLY and CDR2 FYNNEI. The CDR3, as DNA: TGTGCCAGCAGGCAGACAGGGGGTAACACTGAAGCTTTCTTT. Protein sequence: CASRQTGGNTEAFF.

The CDR3 DNA is TGTGCCAGTAGTCTACTACATACTAACTATGGCTACACCTTC. Encoded protein: CASSLLHTNYGYTF. The chain joins TRBV19 to TRBJ1-2, with unresolved D. CDR3 length: 14 residues. The V and J ends lost 5 bases and 0 bases respectively, with 10 bases between them. Germline values: CDR1 LNHDA, CDR2 SQIVND (reference sequence).

This rearrangement joins TRBV6-4 to TRBJ2-1, with 11 bases lining up with TRBD2. The V and J ends lost 6 bases and 3 bases, in that order; junction bases with no gene match: 4. This CDR3 has 15 residues. Germline loops: CDR1 MRHNA, CDR2 SNTAGT. CDR3 residues: CASSLAGGIYNEQFF. Here the CDR3 DNA reads TGTGCCAGCAGCCTAGCGGGGGGCATCTACAATGAGCAGTTCTTC.

The chain couples TRBV27 to TRBJ2-3; 9 bases align to TRBD1. The V gene's germline CDR1 is MNHEY and CDR2 SMNVEV (reference sequence). J lost 0 bases, V lost 5 bases, and 12 bases had no gene match. There are 18 residues in the CDR3. The CDR3: CASSLWTGDAASTDTQYF. The DNA for the CDR3 is TGTGCCAGCAGTCTGTGGACAGGGGACGCGGCTAGCACAGATACGCAGTATTTT.

In this sample, this clone turned up once. This chain joins TRBV5-4 and TRBJ1-3, with TRBD1 matching 9 bases. Per germline, CDR1 SGHNT and CDR2 YYREEE (reference sequence). The J segment lost 5 bases and the V segment lost 4 bases, leaving 7 bases of the junction unmatched. There are 15 residues in the CDR3. The DNA for the CDR3 is TGTGCCAGCAGCCCGGGACAGGGTTTGAGAAACACCATATATTTT. Its translation: CASSPGQGLRNTIYF. Full variable domain (missing parts from reference TRBV5-4 and TRBJ1-3): ETGVTQSPTHLIKTRGQQVTLRCSSQSGHNTVSWYQQALGQGPQFIFQYYREEENGRGNFPPRFSGLQFPNYSSELNVNALELDDSALYLCASSPGQGLRNTIYFGEGSWLTVV.

This clone appeared a single time. The chain couples TRBV7-9 to TRBJ1-2; 7 nucleotides match TRBD1. V lost 2 bases to trimming and J lost 7 bases; unmatched junction nucleotides: 7. This CDR3 region has 14 residues. Germline CDR1 reads SEHNR; CDR2 reads FQNEAQ (reference sequence). CDR3 residues: CASSLFTGEGGYTF. CDR3 DNA sequence: TGTGCCAGCAGCTTATTTACAGGGGAAGGTGGCTACACCTTC.

As DNA, the CDR3 is TGTGCCAGCAGCCAACCGACCCCTCAGGGAGGAACGCAGTATTTT. Amino acids: CASSQPTPQGGTQYF. This sequence joins TRBV3-1 (or the pseudogene TRBV3-2) and TRBJ2-3; the D gene is possibly TRBD2 (6 bases). Germline V lookup: CDR1 LGHDT, CDR2 YNNKEL (reference sequence). Trimming shortened V by 2 bases and J by 9 bases, and 18 bases separated the two germline ends. The CDR3 length is 15 residues.

The chain employs TRBV6-5 and TRBJ1-3; 7 bases map to TRBD1. This CDR3 has 15 residues. Germline loops: CDR1 MNHEY, CDR2 SVGAGI. The junction had 5 bases not matched to a gene; V was cut back by 5 bases and J by 1 base. The CDR3 sequence is CASSNPTGSGNTIYF. The CDR3 DNA reads as TGTGCCAGCAGTAACCCGACAGGGTCTGGAAACACCATATATTTT.

Here the CDR3 reads CASTPGQPNTGELFF. The CDR3 DNA reads as TGTGCCAGCACGCCGGGACAGCCGAACACCGGGGAGCTGTTTTTT. This chain connects TRBV5-8 to TRBJ2-2; TRBD1 agrees at 7 bases. Trimming cost V 6 bases and J 0 bases; bases outside gene matches: 5. This CDR3 comprises 15 residues. Germline-derived CDR1 and CDR2 are SGHTS and YDEGEE.

The chain is built from TRBV2 and TRBJ1-4, with unresolved D. Trimming pared 4 bases from V and 8 bases from J, leaving 5 bases between. The CDR3 totals 11 residues. Germline V CDR1 and CDR2: SNHLY, FYNNEI. The CDR3 spells CASSVREKLFF. The CDR3 DNA is TGTGCCAGCAGTGTCAGGGAAAAACTGTTTTTT.

The V and J genes are TRBV6-1 and TRBJ2-7; 11 bases are a match to TRBD1. V lost 2 bases, J lost 7 bases, and 7 bases stayed unmatched. Germline V CDR1 and CDR2: MNHNS, SASEGT. The CDR3 is made up of 15 amino acids. For the CDR3, the DNA is TGTGCCAGCAGTGAATCGGACAGGGGGCCGAGGGAGCAGTACTTC. Translating gives CASSESDRGPREQYF.

V is TRBV4-2 and J is TRBJ1-1; tentatively, D is TRBD1 (5 bases). Trimming removed 0 bases at V and 8 bases at J, with 13 bases between. This CDR3 comprises 14 residues. CDR1 is LGHNA, CDR2 YNFKEQ, per germline. The CDR3 DNA reads as TGTGCCAGCAGCCAAGATTTCCTGACAGACGAAGCTTTCTTT. Translating it yields CASSQDFLTDEAFF.

The genes are TRBV9 and TRBJ1-5; D is uncertain. Trimming removed 4 bases from V and 1 base from J, with 12 bases in between. The CDR3 is made up of 15 amino acids. Germline V gives CDR1 SGDLS, CDR2 YYNGEE. CDR3 nucleotides: TGTGCCAGCAGCTCAGGCCCACTGAGCAATCAGCCCCAGCATTTT. The encoded protein is CASSSGPLSNQPQHF.

The V and J genes are TRBV12-2 and TRBJ2-3; the table's D call TRBD1 went unverified against the DNA. TRBV12-2 is listed as a pseudogene. CDR3 length: 14 amino acids. The CDR3 region is CASRTTGGTDTQYF. Here the CDR3 DNA reads TGTGCAAGTCGCACGACAGGGGGCACAGATACGCAGTATTTT.

This clone was seen a single time. The V call is TRBV15, the J call TRBJ2-2; D remains ambiguous. The CDR3 extends over 15 amino acids. Deletions cut 1 base from V and 4 bases from J, with 10 bases between. The germline CDR1 and CDR2 sequences are LNHNV and YYDKDF (reference sequence). The CDR3 sequence: CATSRVVRSTGELFF. Here the CDR3 DNA reads TGTGCCACCAGCAGAGTGGTGCGGAGCACCGGGGAGCTGTTTTTT.

The V call is TRBV19, the J call TRBJ2-7; 8 positions agree with TRBD2. Germline V lookup: CDR1 LNHDA, CDR2 SQIVND (reference sequence). V was pared by 5 bases and J by 0 bases, with 6 bases of the junction left unmatched. The CDR3 is made up of 15 amino acids. The CDR3 reads CASSAAGGSSYEQYF. CDR3 nucleotide sequence: TGTGCCAGTAGTGCCGCGGGAGGTAGCTCCTACGAGCAGTACTTC.

The genes are TRBV5-1 and TRBJ2-7; D gene uncertain. Germline V gives CDR1 SGHRS, CDR2 YFSETQ. V was cut by 5 bases and J by 0 bases, with 12 bases left in between. The CDR3 consists of 14 residues. CDR3 region: CASRPQVASYEQYF. The CDR3 nucleotides are TGCGCCAGCAGGCCCCAGGTCGCCTCCTACGAGCAGTACTTC.

The genes are TRBV24-1 and TRBJ2-1; 9 nucleotides match TRBD1. With 0 bases clipped from V and 0 bases from J, the junction kept 5 bases outside the gene matches. Germline V gene sequence: CDR1 KGHDR, CDR2 SFDVKD. CDR3 length: 18 residues. The CDR3: CATSDLGPGQGSYNEQFF. DNA of the CDR3: TGTGCCACCAGTGATTTGGGTCCGGGACAGGGCTCCTACAATGAGCAGTTCTTC.

The chain has TRBV13 and TRBJ1-3; the match to TRBD1 covers 8 bases. This CDR3 comprises 14 residues. V shed 3 bases and J 8 bases; nucleotides not matched to a gene: 6. Germline V lookup: CDR1 PRHDT, CDR2 FYEKMQ (reference sequence). The CDR3 sequence is CASSFAGGPHTIYF. The CDR3 DNA reads as TGTGCCAGCAGCTTCGCAGGGGGCCCACACACCATATATTTT.

V and J are TRBV6-5 and TRBJ2-2; 8 bases are shared with TRBD1. Per the germline V gene, CDR1 is MNHEY and CDR2 is SVGAGI. This CDR3 contains 15 residues. With 5 bases clipped from V and 4 bases from J, the junction kept 6 bases outside the gene matches. DNA of the CDR3: TGTGCCAGCAGTCCCTGGACAGGGACCACCGGGGAGCTGTTTTTT. Its protein product is CASSPWTGTTGELFF.

In DNA, the CDR3 is TGCGCCAGCAGCCCTGAACCCCGAGGAAGGAATGGCTACACCTTC. It is translated as CASSPEPRGRNGYTF. This rearrangement joins TRBV5-1 to TRBJ1-2; no definite D call. Germline CDR1 is SGHRS and CDR2 is YFSETQ. V lost 4 bases and J lost 6, with 19 bases in between. The CDR3 runs to 15 residues. Full variable domain (rest looked up from reference TRBV5-1 and TRBJ1-2): KAGVTQTPRYLIKTRGQQVTLSCSPISGHRSVSWYQQTPGQGLQFLFEYFSETQRNKGNFPGRFSGRQFSNSRSEMNVSTLELGDSALYLCASSPEPRGRNGYTFGSGTRLTVV.

The chain is built from TRBV19 and TRBJ2-6, with D perhaps matching TRBD2 (6 bases). The CDR3 sequence is 15 residues long. V was clipped by 7 bases and J by 2 bases, with 12 bases between them. Germline values: CDR1 LNHDA, CDR2 SQIVND (reference sequence). The DNA of the CDR3 is TGTGCCAGTATACCAGGAGGGGCTGGGGCCAACGTCCTGACTTTC. This sequence encodes CASIPGGAGANVLTF.

J is TRBJ2-2 and V is TRBV11-2; tentative D call: TRBD1 (6 bases). The CDR3 consists of 15 residues. With 5 bases removed from V and 7 bases from J, the gap between germline ends came to 17 bases. CDR1 SGHAT and CDR2 FQNNGV come from the germline V gene. The CDR3 DNA reads as TGTGCCAGCAGCCCCCCAAGAGGGGGTATCGGGGAGCTGTTTTTT. Translated, it gives CASSPPRGGIGELFF.

V gene TRBV10-3 combines with J gene TRBJ1-5; maybe TRBD1 (5 bases). Trimming removed 0 bases from V and 5 bases from J, with 14 bases in between. Looked up from germline, CDR1 is ENHRY and CDR2 is SYGVKD. The CDR3 sequence is 16 residues long. This CDR3 is CAISESGRGRDQPQHF. CDR3 sequence (DNA): TGTGCCATCAGTGAGTCTGGTAGGGGTAGGGATCAGCCCCAGCATTTT.

The J gene is TRBJ1-1, the V gene TRBV24-1; D possibly corresponds to TRBD1 (6 bases). Looked up from germline, CDR1 is KGHDR and CDR2 is SFDVKD. Trimming removed 4 bases from V and 0 bases from J, with 14 bases in between. The CDR3 contains 16 residues. CDR3 DNA sequence: TGTGCCACCAGTGACTCGGGAGGGGGTATGAACACTGAAGCTTTCTTT. Amino acids: CATSDSGGGMNTEAFF.

This chain connects TRBV5-1 to TRBJ2-7; D not resolved. CDR3 length: 14 residues. V was shortened by 0 bases and J by 0 bases, with 7 bases between the two germline ends. Germline CDR1 reads SGHRS; CDR2 reads YFSETQ. CDR3 loop: CASSLVQSSYEQYF. The CDR3 DNA follows: TGCGCCAGCAGCTTGGTACAGAGCTCCTACGAGCAGTACTTC. Full variable domain (remainder filled in from reference TRBV5-1 and TRBJ2-7): KAGVTQTPRYLIKTRGQQVTLSCSPISGHRSVSWYQQTPGQGLQFLFEYFSETQRNKGNFPGRFSGRQFSNSRSEMNVSTLELGDSALYLCASSLVQSSYEQYFGPGTRLTVT.